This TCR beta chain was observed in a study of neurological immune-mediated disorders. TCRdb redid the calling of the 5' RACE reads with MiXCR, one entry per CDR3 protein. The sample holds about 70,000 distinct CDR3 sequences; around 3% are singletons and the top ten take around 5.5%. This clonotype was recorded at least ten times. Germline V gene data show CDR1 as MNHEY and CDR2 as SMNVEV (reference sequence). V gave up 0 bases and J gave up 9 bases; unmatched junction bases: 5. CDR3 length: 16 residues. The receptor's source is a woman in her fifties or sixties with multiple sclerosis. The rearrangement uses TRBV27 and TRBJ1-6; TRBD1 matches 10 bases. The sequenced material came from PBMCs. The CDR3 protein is CASSLSGTGVGSPLHF. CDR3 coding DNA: TGTGCCAGCAGTTTATCAGGGACAGGGGTCGGTTCACCCCTCCACTTT.